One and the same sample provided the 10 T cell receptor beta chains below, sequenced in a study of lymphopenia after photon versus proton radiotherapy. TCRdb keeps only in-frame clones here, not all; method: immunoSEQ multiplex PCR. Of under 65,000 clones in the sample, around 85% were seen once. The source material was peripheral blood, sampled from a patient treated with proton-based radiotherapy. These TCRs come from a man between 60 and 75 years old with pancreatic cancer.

CDR3: CASSPDTGASYNEQFF. Written as DNA, the CDR3 is TGTGCCAGCAGCCCCGATACAGGCGCCTCCTACAATGAGCAGTTCTTC. V gene TRBV7-3 combines with J gene TRBJ2-1; D is possibly TRBD1 (5 bases). Germline lookup yields CDR1 SGHTA and CDR2 FQGTGA. CDR3 length: 16 residues. Trimming cost V 5 bases and J 0 bases, with 14 bases left between them.

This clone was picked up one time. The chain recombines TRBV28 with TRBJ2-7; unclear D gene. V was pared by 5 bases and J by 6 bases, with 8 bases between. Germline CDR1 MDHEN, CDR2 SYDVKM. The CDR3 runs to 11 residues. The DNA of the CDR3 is TGTGCCAGCAGTAAGGTGAGCGAGCAGTACTTC. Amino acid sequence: CASSKVSEQYF. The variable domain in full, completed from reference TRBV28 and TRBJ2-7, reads DVKVTQSSRYLVKRTGEKVFLECVQDMDHENMFWYRQDPGLGLRLIYFSYDVKMKEKGDIPEGYSVSREKKERFSLILESASTNQTSMYLCASSKVSEQYFGPGTRLTVT.

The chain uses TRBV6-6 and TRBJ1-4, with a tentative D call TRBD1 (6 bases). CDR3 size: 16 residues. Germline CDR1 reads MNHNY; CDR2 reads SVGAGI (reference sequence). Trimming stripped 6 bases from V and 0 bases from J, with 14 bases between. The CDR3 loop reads CASSSGTPTTNEKLFF. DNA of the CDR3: TGTGCCAGCAGCTCCGGGACACCGACAACTAATGAAAAACTGTTTTTT.

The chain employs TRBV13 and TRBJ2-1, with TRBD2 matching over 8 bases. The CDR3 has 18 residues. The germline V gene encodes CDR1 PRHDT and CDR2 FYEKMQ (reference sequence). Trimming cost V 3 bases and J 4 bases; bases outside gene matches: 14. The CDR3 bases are TGTGCCAGCAGCTTTAAAATTGGCGGGAGGAAATTGTACAATGAGCAGTTCTTC. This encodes CASSFKIGGRKLYNEQFF.

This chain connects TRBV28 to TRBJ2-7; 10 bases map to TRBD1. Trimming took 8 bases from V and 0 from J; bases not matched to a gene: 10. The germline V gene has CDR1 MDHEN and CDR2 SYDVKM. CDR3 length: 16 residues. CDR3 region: CASRETGGADSYEQYF. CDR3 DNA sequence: TGTGCCAGCCGGGAGACAGGGGGCGCCGACTCCTACGAGCAGTACTTC.

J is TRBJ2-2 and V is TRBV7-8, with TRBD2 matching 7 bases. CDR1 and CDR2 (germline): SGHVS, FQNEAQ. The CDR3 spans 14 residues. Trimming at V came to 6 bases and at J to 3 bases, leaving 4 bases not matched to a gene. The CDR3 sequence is CASRTGLYTGELFF. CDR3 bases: TGTGCCAGCAGAACGGGACTATACACCGGGGAGCTGTTTTTT. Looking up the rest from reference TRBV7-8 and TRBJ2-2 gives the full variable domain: GAGVSQSPRYKVAKRGQDVALRCDPISGHVSLFWYQQALGQGPEFLTYFQNEAQLDKSGLPSDRFFAERPEGSVSTLKIQRTQQEDSAVYLCASRTGLYTGELFFGEGSRLTVL.

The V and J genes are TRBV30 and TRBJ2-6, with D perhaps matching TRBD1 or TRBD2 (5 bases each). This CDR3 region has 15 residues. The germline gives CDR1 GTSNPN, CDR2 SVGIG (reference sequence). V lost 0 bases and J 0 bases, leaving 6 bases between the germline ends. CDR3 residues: CAWSVGTSGANVLTF. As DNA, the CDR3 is TGTGCCTGGAGTGTAGGGACCTCTGGGGCCAACGTCCTGACTTTC.

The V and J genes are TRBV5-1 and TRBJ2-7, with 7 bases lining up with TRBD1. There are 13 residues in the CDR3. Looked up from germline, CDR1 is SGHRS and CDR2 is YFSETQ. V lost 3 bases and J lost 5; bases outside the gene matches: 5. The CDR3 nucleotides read TGCGCCAGCAGCTCGGGACAGTTCAACGAGCAGTACTTC. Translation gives CASSSGQFNEQYF.

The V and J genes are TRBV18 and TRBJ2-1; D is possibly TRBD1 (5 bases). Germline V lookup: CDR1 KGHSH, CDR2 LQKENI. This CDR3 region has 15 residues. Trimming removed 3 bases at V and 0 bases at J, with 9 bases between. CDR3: CASSPAGNSYNEQFF. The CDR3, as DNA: TGTGCCAGCTCACCGGCAGGGAACTCCTACAATGAGCAGTTCTTC.

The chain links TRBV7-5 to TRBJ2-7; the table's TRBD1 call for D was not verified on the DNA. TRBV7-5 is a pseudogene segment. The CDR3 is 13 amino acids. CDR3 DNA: TGTGCCAAAGCACGGCCAGGCTCTTACGAGCAGTACTTC. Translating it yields CAKARPGSYEQYF.